The 26 T cell receptor beta chains presented below share a single source sample, sequenced in a study of memory CD4+ T cells and cytomegalovirus serostatus. Assay: immunoSEQ multiplex PCR; the TCRdb copy retains only in-frame clones and omits some. The profile shows about 50,000 clones, 65% to 85% of them singletons. Single viable CD3+CD4+CD8-CD45RO+ cells were sorted as the memory CD4+ T cells. The sample was memory CD4+ T cells from blood. All receptors derive from an adult in good health and CMV-seronegative.

The chain employs TRBV19 and TRBJ1-1; D might be TRBD1 (5 bases). V was trimmed by 0 bases and J by 4 bases, leaving 9 bases between them. The germline V gene has CDR1 LNHDA and CDR2 SQIVND (reference sequence). CDR3 length: 14 amino acids. The DNA of the CDR3 is TGTGCCAGTAGTATAGATCCTGGGGCCACTGAAGCTTTCTTT. Translation: CASSIDPGATEAFF.

The chain employs TRBV11-2 and TRBJ2-7, with 9 bases matching TRBD1. The trim removed 5 bases at V and 2 bases at J, leaving 16 bases unmatched. The CDR3 extends over 18 amino acids. From germline, CDR1 is SGHAT and CDR2 FQNNGV. The CDR3 region has the DNA TGTGCCAGCAGCGTTATTAGGGCGGACAGGGGCAGTCCCTACGAGCAGTACTTC. Protein sequence: CASSVIRADRGSPYEQYF.

As to this clone: The same CDR3 arises from other DNA sequences in this sample as well. The chain is built from TRBV2 and TRBJ1-2; D remains ambiguous. This CDR3 spans 13 amino acids. CDR1 is SNHLY, CDR2 FYNNEI, per germline. The V gene lost 4 bases and the J gene lost 4 bases, with 10 bases spanning the gap. CDR3 DNA: TGTGCCAGCAGTGTTGTGGTTGGCTATGGCTACACCTTC. Protein product: CASSVVVGYGYTF.

The rearrangement uses TRBV5-6 and TRBJ2-7, with 14 nucleotides matching TRBD2. Trimming at V came to 4 bases and at J to 5 bases, leaving 8 bases not matched to a gene. The CDR3 has 16 amino acids. Per germline, CDR1 SGHDT and CDR2 YYEEEE. In DNA form, the CDR3 reads TGTGCCAGCAGCGCAAGACTAGCGGGGGGGCGGCACGAGCAGTACTTC. It translates to CASSARLAGGRHEQYF.

The rearrangement joins TRBV5-1 to TRBJ1-1, with 8 nucleotides matching TRBD1. The trim removed 3 bases at V and 1 base at J, leaving 5 bases unmatched. Germline V gives CDR1 SGHRS, CDR2 YFSETQ. This CDR3 has 15 amino acids. CDR3 in DNA: TGCGCCAGCAGCTCAGGACAGGGTTGGAACACTGAAGCTTTCTTT. Protein product: CASSSGQGWNTEAFF.

V and J are TRBV7-2 and TRBJ2-3; TRBD1 might be the D (6 bases). The CDR3 is 11 residues long. Looked up from germline, CDR1 is SGHTA and CDR2 is FQGNSA. The V end lost 5 bases, the J end lost 14 bases, and 14 bases lay between the germline ends. In DNA, the CDR3 is TGTGCCAGCAGCCAGACTCAGGGGTTGTATTTT. Its protein product is CASSQTQGLYF. Full variable domain (missing parts from reference TRBV7-2 and TRBJ2-3): GAGVSQSPSNKVTEKGKDVELRCDPISGHTALYWYRQSLGQGLEFLIYFQGNSAPDKSGLPSDRFSAERTGGSVSTLTIQRTQQEDSAVYLCASSQTQGLYFGPGTRLTVL.

This chain's CDR3 is CASSVGQQNTEAFF. The CDR3 DNA reads TGTGCCAGCAGCGTGGGACAGCAGAACACTGAAGCTTTCTTT. The chain combines TRBV5-6 with TRBJ1-1, with TRBD1 matching over 7 bases. The CDR3 runs 14 residues. The ends lost 4 bases at V and 1 base at J; junction bases unmatched: 4. Per germline, CDR1 SGHDT and CDR2 YYEEEE.

Here the CDR3 reads CASSPPGGLAQFF. Written as DNA, the CDR3 is TGTGCCAGCAGTCCCCCTGGGGGTCTCGCGCAGTTCTTC. V gene TRBV6-5 combines with J gene TRBJ2-1; D possibly matches TRBD1 or TRBD2 (5 bases each). Trimming took off 5 bases at V and 12 bases at J, with 17 bases between the two ends. The length of the CDR3 is 13 residues. CDR1 is MNHEY and CDR2 is SVGAGI in the germline V gene.

The V gene is TRBV29-1, the J gene TRBJ1-1; a weak D match, TRBD1 (5 bases). Trimming pared 4 bases from V and 8 bases from J, leaving 14 bases between. The CDR3 extends over 12 amino acids. Germline CDR1 is SQVTM and CDR2 is ANQGSEA. CDR3 bases: TGCAGCGTTGCCCAGGGTCGAGGGGAAGCTTTCTTT. Protein product: CSVAQGRGEAFF. Complete variable domain (other parts from reference TRBV29-1 and TRBJ1-1): SAVISQKPSRDICQRGTSLTIQCQVDSQVTMMFWYRQQPGQSLTLIATANQGSEATYESGFVIDKFPISRPNLTFSTLTVSNMSPEDSSIYLCSVAQGRGEAFFGQGTRLTVV.

The V call is TRBV9, the J call TRBJ1-4, with D hard to call. This CDR3 comprises 14 residues. V lost 2 bases and J 11 bases, leaving 16 bases between the germline ends. Germline values: CDR1 SGDLS, CDR2 YYNGEE. The CDR3 is CASSVQPGLEKLFF. CDR3 DNA sequence: TGTGCCAGCAGCGTGCAGCCGGGATTAGAGAAACTGTTTTTT.

This clone has a handful of counts. The chain is built from TRBV10-1 and TRBJ1-6; D gene uncertain. The germline gives CDR1 WNHNN, CDR2 SYGVQD (reference sequence). The CDR3 has 14 amino acids. Trimming shortened V by 7 bases and J by 6 bases, and 13 bases separated the two germline ends. CDR3 sequence reads: CASNPARLNSPLHF. Here the CDR3 DNA reads TGCGCCAGCAACCCGGCCCGCCTTAATTCACCCCTCCACTTT.

The chain couples TRBV6-1 to TRBJ2-3, with 8 bases fitting TRBD2. Germline V gives CDR1 MNHNS, CDR2 SASEGT. V shed 4 bases and J 6 bases; nucleotides not matched to a gene: 3. The CDR3 sequence is 13 residues long. CDR3 region: CASSGQRGDTQYF. For the CDR3, the DNA is TGTGCCAGCAGTGGACAGCGGGGGGATACGCAGTATTTT.

This clone was found a few times. This CDR3 is CASCNGQGGNQPQHF. The CDR3, as DNA: TGTGCCAGCTGTAACGGACAGGGAGGAAATCAGCCCCAGCATTTT. The chain carries TRBV2 and TRBJ1-5; 8 nucleotides align to TRBD1. The germline V gene has CDR1 SNHLY and CDR2 FYNNEI. After removal of 8 bases from V and 4 bases from J, the junction contained 10 bases not matched to a gene. CDR3 length equals 15 residues.

This clone turned up a few times. This rearrangement joins TRBV7-8 to TRBJ1-1, with a weak D call TRBD1 (6 bases). CDR3 size: 13 residues. Looked up from germline, CDR1 is SGHVS and CDR2 is FQNEAQ. Deletions cut 5 bases from V and 4 bases from J, with 11 bases between. CDR3 DNA sequence: TGTGCCAGCAGCCGTACAGGGCTCACTGAAGCTTTCTTT. It translates to CASSRTGLTEAFF.

V and J are TRBV5-4 and TRBJ1-2; 8 nucleotides agree with TRBD1. Germline V gene data show CDR1 as SGHNT and CDR2 as YYREEE (reference sequence). Trimming removed 1 base from V and 3 bases from J; junction bases left unmatched: 5. The CDR3 loop spans 15 amino acids. The CDR3 nucleotides read TGTGCCAGCAGCTTGCAGGGGGCTCAAGACTATGGCTACACCTTC. It codes for CASSLQGAQDYGYTF.

The gene calls are TRBV7-2 and TRBJ2-5; D gene unclear. This CDR3 spans 13 amino acids. Germline values: CDR1 SGHTA, CDR2 FQGNSA. The V gene lost 1 base and the J gene lost 1 base, with 4 bases spanning the gap. Here the CDR3 reads CASSLVFQETQYF. The CDR3 coding sequence is TGTGCCAGCAGCTTAGTATTCCAAGAGACCCAGTACTTC.

The V call is TRBV5-1, the J call TRBJ1-1; no definite D call. V was shortened by 0 bases and J by 3 bases, with 12 bases between the two germline ends. This CDR3 spans 15 amino acids. Germline-derived CDR1 and CDR2 are SGHRS and YFSETQ. DNA of the CDR3: TGCGCCAGCAGCTTGGACGGACTCGGGGACACTGAAGCTTTCTTT. Translated, it gives CASSLDGLGDTEAFF.

V is TRBV5-1 and J is TRBJ1-1; TRBD1 is a possible D gene (5 bases). Trimming cost V 0 bases and J 1 base, with 7 bases left between them. The germline V gene encodes CDR1 SGHRS and CDR2 YFSETQ. The CDR3 is 14 amino acids. CDR3 in amino acids: CASSLGQKNTEAFF. The CDR3 bases are TGCGCCAGCAGCTTGGGACAGAAGAACACTGAAGCTTTCTTT.

The chain joins TRBV7-2 to TRBJ2-1, with TRBD2 identical over 11 bases. There are 15 residues in the CDR3. Germline V gene sequence: CDR1 SGHTA, CDR2 FQGNSA. After removal of 6 bases from V and 3 bases from J, the junction contained 4 bases not matched to a gene. The CDR3, as DNA: TGTGCCAGCAGAACCGGGACTAGCGGCTACAATGAGCAGTTCTTC. Translated: CASRTGTSGYNEQFF.

The chain links TRBV19 to TRBJ2-1, with D perhaps TRBD1 or TRBD2 (6 bases each). Trimming removed 8 bases at V and 2 bases at J, with 16 bases between. Germline assignment: CDR1 LNHDA and CDR2 SQIVND (reference sequence). This CDR3 region has 15 residues. This CDR3 reads CASGAGQPPYNEQFF. In DNA, the CDR3 is TGTGCCAGTGGGGCGGGACAACCCCCCTACAATGAGCAGTTCTTC.

The chain has TRBV5-1 and TRBJ2-1; TRBD2 matches at 10 bases. V shed 0 bases and J 6 bases; nucleotides not matched to a gene: 15. The CDR3 sequence is 19 residues long. Germline lookup yields CDR1 SGHRS and CDR2 YFSETQ. CDR3 amino acids: CASSLVPSGGHQISNEQFF. CDR3 DNA: TGCGCCAGCAGCTTGGTGCCTAGCGGGGGCCATCAAATCTCCAATGAGCAGTTCTTC.

The V and J genes are TRBV9 and TRBJ2-2; D unclear. Trimming removed 0 bases from V and 7 bases from J, with 10 bases in between. From germline, CDR1 is SGDLS and CDR2 YYNGEE. The CDR3 loop spans 14 amino acids. The CDR3 here is CASSVVSQGGELFF. Written as DNA, the CDR3 is TGTGCCAGCAGCGTAGTTTCCCAAGGCGGGGAGCTGTTTTTT.

V gene TRBV28 combines with J gene TRBJ1-2; the match to TRBD1 covers 9 bases. Germline V gene data show CDR1 as MDHEN and CDR2 as SYDVKM. V shed 6 bases, J shed 4 bases, and the junction held 6 bases outside the gene matches. CDR3 size: 14 residues. CDR3 region: CASRESTGGYGYTF. The CDR3 DNA reads TGTGCCAGCAGAGAATCGACAGGGGGCTATGGCTACACCTTC.

As DNA, the CDR3 is TGCGCCAGCAGCTCGGGACAGACCTACGAGCAGTACTTC. It encodes CASSSGQTYEQYF. V and J are TRBV5-1 and TRBJ2-7; TRBD1 agrees at 7 bases. Germline CDR1 is SGHRS and CDR2 is YFSETQ. This CDR3 is 13 amino acids long. V dropped 3 bases and J dropped 2; count of bases not matched to a gene: 2.

This clone was observed a few times. V and J are TRBV2 and TRBJ2-3, with a tentative D call TRBD1 (6 bases). The germline V and J ends were trimmed by 5 bases and 0 bases, with 9 bases remaining between them. CDR1 is SNHLY and CDR2 is FYNNEI in the germline V gene. This CDR3 spans 14 amino acids. CDR3 bases: TGTGCCAGCAGTCGGGACACTAGCACAGATACGCAGTATTTT. Its protein product is CASSRDTSTDTQYF.

This clone was counted between two and nine times. The rearrangement joins TRBV6-5 to TRBJ1-3; D unclear. In germline, CDR1 is MNHEY, CDR2 SVGAGI. The CDR3 spans 15 residues. Trimming cost V 4 bases and J 0 bases, with 10 bases left between them. The CDR3 sequence is CASSFTGASGNTIYF. The CDR3 region has the DNA TGTGCCAGCAGTTTCACGGGAGCCTCTGGAAACACCATATATTTT.